This is a list of T cell receptor beta chains from one sample in a study of Graves' ophthalmopathy and Graves' hyperthyroidism. TCRdb re-analysed the multiplex PCR reads in MiXCR, keeping a single row per CDR3 protein. The sample yields around 1.1 million distinct CDR3 sequences, about 40% seen once. What was sequenced was peripheral blood or thyroid tissue (not recorded which). The receptors originated from an adult man with Graves' hyperthyroidism. Each CDR3 is given with its conserved first and last residue. Each record gives: D gene, J gene, clone size, V gene, CDR3 protein, CDR3 DNA. The D gene is left open where the match is weak. A clone size is listed for some rows: how often the clone was seen (once, few, many), or a class if it is expanded.

NA,TRBJ2-2,NA,TRBV5-5,CASSPLSRQGGTGELFF,TGTGCCAGCAGCCCCTTAAGTCGTCAGGGCGGCACCGGGGAGCTGTTTTTT
TRBD1,TRBJ2-5,NA,TRBV11-2,CASAGTGGSETQYF,TGTGCCAGCGCCGGAACAGGGGGGTCAGAGACCCAGTACTTC
NA,TRBJ2-7,NA,TRBV7-9,CASSQDPPTAEQYF,TGTGCCAGCAGCCAAGATCCCCCGACGGCCGAGCAGTACTTC
NA,TRBJ1-2,NA,TRBV27,CASSLSSGFVRGYTF,TGTGCCAGCAGTTTATCTTCCGGATTCGTCCGCGGCTACACCTTC
NA,TRBJ2-7,NA,TRBV7-6,CASSFARHEQYF,TGTGCCAGCAGTTTTGCGAGACACGAGCAGTACTTC
TRBD1,TRBJ2-2,NA,TRBV19,CASSTRDRINTGELFF,TGTGCCAGTAGTACCCGGGACAGGATTAACACCGGGGAGCTGTTTTTT
NA,TRBJ1-1,NA,TRBV25-1,CASTRGSGIFLNTEAFF,TGTGCCAGCACCAGAGGGTCGGGGATTTTCTTGAACACTGAAGCTTTCTTT
NA,TRBJ1-6,NA,TRBV11-2,CASNVRNSPLHF,TGTGCCAGCAATGTGCGAAACTCACCCCTCCACTTT
TRBD2,TRBJ2-7,NA,TRBV20-1,CSAWTSHEQYF,TGCAGTGCGTGGACTAGCCACGAGCAGTACTTC
TRBD1,TRBJ2-5,NA,TRBV20-1,CSASNRDRGSWETQYF,TGCAGTGCCAGCAACCGGGACAGGGGTTCGTGGGAGACCCAGTACTTC
NA,TRBJ1-5,many,TRBV10-2,CASSDGHVSNQPQHF,TGCGCCAGCAGCGACGGACACGTTAGCAATCAGCCCCAGCATTTT
NA,TRBJ2-7,many,TRBV29-1,CSVWVSSYEQYF,TGCAGCGTTTGGGTCAGCTCCTACGAGCAGTACTTC
NA,TRBJ2-2,NA,TRBV30,CAWTFDSANTGELFF,TGTGCCTGGACTTTTGACAGCGCGAACACCGGGGAGCTGTTTTTT
NA,TRBJ1-5,NA,TRBV10-3,CASSQTVGNQPQHF,TGTGCCAGCAGCCAGACAGTAGGGAATCAGCCCCAGCATTTT
NA,TRBJ1-1,many,TRBV10-3,CAISPTAGGGNTEAFF,TGTGCCATCAGTCCTACAGCCGGAGGGGGGAACACTGAAGCTTTCTTT
NA,TRBJ1-1,many,TRBV29-1,CSALNTEAFF,TGCAGCGCGTTAAACACTGAAGCTTTCTTT
NA,TRBJ1-6,NA,TRBV10-3,CAISESTADNSPLHF,TGTGCCATCAGTGAGTCAACAGCGGATAATTCACCCCTCCACTTT
NA,TRBJ2-5,NA,TRBV7-6,CASSAGPVRGETQYF,TGTGCCAGCAGCGCGGGACCAGTTAGAGGAGAGACCCAGTACTTC
TRBD1,TRBJ1-2,NA,TRBV4-2,CASSHLKGQNYGYTF,TGTGCCAGCAGCCACCTGAAGGGACAGAACTATGGCTACACCTTC
NA,TRBJ1-4,many,TRBV15,CATSRDGRGNEKLFF,TGTGCCACCAGCAGAGATGGGCGGGGGAATGAAAAACTGTTTTTT
NA,TRBJ1-4,few,TRBV19,CASRGLANEKLFF,TGTGCCAGTAGGGGCTTGGCTAATGAAAAACTGTTTTTT
NA,TRBJ2-7,many,TRBV10-3,CAISARDPYEQYF,TGTGCCATCAGTGCCCGGGACCCATACGAGCAGTACTTC
TRBD2,TRBJ2-7,NA,TRBV10-3,CAISGLADTHEQYF,TGTGCCATCAGTGGGCTAGCGGACACCCACGAGCAGTACTTC
NA,TRBJ1-5,NA,TRBV5-1,CAWSDAGGNQPQHF,TGTGCCTGGTCGGATGCTGGGGGCAATCAGCCCCAGCATTTT
NA,TRBJ1-3,many,TRBV15,CATSRDYPFRSGMGNTIYF,TGTGCCACCAGCAGAGATTACCCCTTCAGGTCAGGGATGGGAAACACCATATATTTT
NA,TRBJ1-4,once,TRBV29-1,CSVVWTREKLFF,TGCAGCGTCGTATGGACCCGTGAAAAACTGTTTTTT
NA,TRBJ1-4,many,TRBV15,CATSRDRAIEKLFF,TGTGCCACCAGCAGAGATAGGGCCATTGAAAAACTGTTTTTT
TRBD2,TRBJ2-7,few,TRBV12-3/TRBV12-4,CASSPPGAGGGSEQYF,TGTGCCAGCAGTCCCCCGGGAGCGGGAGGCGGTTCCGAGCAGTACTTC
NA,TRBJ2-2,few,TRBV5-1,CASSLAQEGGELFF,TGCGCCAGCAGCTTGGCCCAGGAAGGCGGGGAGCTGTTTTTT